One and the same sample provided the 26 T cell receptor beta chains below, sequenced in a study of blood T cells in healthy people across ages. A second PCR, run for about 6 to 12 cycles, used a sample-barcoded 5' primer plus a J-beta primer mix. One entry per CDR3 protein, called by TCRdb with MiXCR from the 5' RACE reads. The sample shows about 1,500,000 distinct CDR3 sequences, approximately 30% of them seen only once. Sequences were obtained from blood. The receptors derive from a woman aged 30 to 39 in good health.

The genes are TRBV6-5 and TRBJ1-2; 9 bases line up with TRBD1. The germline V gene encodes CDR1 MNHEY and CDR2 SVGAGI. This CDR3 has 15 residues. V gave up 2 bases and J gave up 5 bases; unmatched junction bases: 6. CDR3 residues: CASSYGGTGKYGYTF. The CDR3 DNA reads as TGTGCCAGCAGTTACGGTGGGACAGGGAAGTATGGCTACACCTTC.

V and J are TRBV7-9 and TRBJ2-7, with a possible D match to TRBD1 (6 bases). This CDR3 has 15 amino acids. The germline V gene encodes CDR1 SEHNR and CDR2 FQNEAQ (reference sequence). Deletions cut 5 bases from V and 2 bases from J, with 16 bases between. This chain's CDR3 is CASSRRTGQTYEQYF. CDR3 DNA: TGTGCCAGCAGCCGCCGAACAGGACAGACCTACGAGCAGTACTTC. Complete variable domain (other parts from reference TRBV7-9 and TRBJ2-7): DTGVSQNPRHKITKRGQNVTFRCDPISEHNRLYWYRQTLGQGPEFLTYFQNEAQLEKSRLLSDRFSAERPKGSFSTLEIQRTEQGDSAMYLCASSRRTGQTYEQYFGPGTRLTVT.

This clonotype was detected a few times. The chain couples TRBV20-1 to TRBJ2-3; D may be TRBD1 or TRBD2 (5 bases each). The CDR3 loop spans 14 amino acids. V lost 6 bases, J lost 0 bases, and 13 bases lay in between. Germline V gene sequence: CDR1 DFQATT, CDR2 SNEGSKA (reference sequence). The CDR3 bases are TGCAGTGCCTCGGGACGGCTTAGCACAGATACGCAGTATTTT. Translating gives CSASGRLSTDTQYF.

This clonotype was found a few times. The chain combines TRBV29-1 with TRBJ1-1; D is uncertain. V was cut by 4 bases and J by 4 bases, with 10 bases left in between. Germline CDR1 reads SQVTM; CDR2 reads ANQGSEA. The CDR3 consists of 12 residues. CDR3 DNA: TGCAGCGTTGCTCAGTGGACCACTGAAGCTTTCTTT. This sequence encodes CSVAQWTTEAFF.

CDR3 loop: CASSQEAATGYTF. CDR3 DNA: TGTGCCAGCAGCCAAGAAGCGGCCACCGGCTACACCTTC. The rearrangement joins TRBV3-1 to TRBJ1-2; D remains ambiguous. The V end was cut by 0 bases, the J end by 8 bases, with 10 bases between. The CDR3 has 13 amino acids. The germline V gene encodes CDR1 LGHDT and CDR2 YNNKEL (reference sequence).

The chain combines TRBV12-3 or TRBV12-4 with TRBJ2-1, with 10 bases that match TRBD1. After removal of 6 bases from V and 3 bases from J, the junction contained 8 bases not matched to a gene. This CDR3 contains 16 residues. CDR3 coding DNA: TGTGCCAGCAGCCCCGGGACAGGGGACTTCTACAATGAGCAGTTCTTC. This encodes CASSPGTGDFYNEQFF.

The CDR3 DNA is TGCAGTGCTAGCCTCCAAACAGGCCTCCGGGAGCAGTTCTTC. Encoded protein: CSASLQTGLREQFF. The chain uses TRBV20-1 and TRBJ2-1; a weak D match, TRBD1 (5 bases). Trimming took off 3 bases at V and 10 bases at J, with 19 bases between the two ends. CDR1 DFQATT and CDR2 SNEGSKA come from the germline V gene (reference sequence). There are 14 residues in the CDR3.

The V and J genes are TRBV5-1 and TRBJ2-7, with D maybe TRBD2 (6 bases). The germline V gene has CDR1 SGHRS and CDR2 YFSETQ. This CDR3 comprises 17 residues. Trimming stripped 3 bases from V and 6 bases from J, with 25 bases between. The CDR3 DNA reads TGCGCCAGCAGCTCCTCATTTAGCGGCGGAGACCGTCTCGAGCAGTACTTC. It codes for CASSSSFSGGDRLEQYF.

This chain uses TRBV7-2 with TRBJ2-3; D uncertain. CDR3 size: 14 residues. Trimming removed 5 bases at V and 4 bases at J, with 13 bases between. In germline, CDR1 is SGHTA, CDR2 FQGNSA. The CDR3 sequence is CASSPGLQSDTQYF. DNA of the CDR3: TGTGCCAGCAGCCCCGGCCTACAATCAGATACGCAGTATTTT.

The CDR3: CASSLHGTPTSYGYTF. Here the CDR3 DNA reads TGCGCCAGCAGCCTCCATGGGACACCAACCTCCTATGGCTACACCTTC. This chain uses TRBV4-3 with TRBJ1-2; tentative D call: TRBD1 (6 bases). Trimming left V 4 bases short and J 4 bases short, with 19 bases between. The CDR3 is 16 residues long. Germline V CDR1 and CDR2: LGHNA, YSLEER.

This sequence joins TRBV27 and TRBJ1-1; 7 bases line up with TRBD1. The CDR3 is made up of 12 amino acids. V lost 6 bases, J lost 8 bases, and 6 bases stayed unmatched. Germline V lookup: CDR1 MNHEY, CDR2 SMNVEV (reference sequence). The CDR3 loop reads CASRGGREEAFF. CDR3 DNA: TGTGCCAGCAGAGGGGGCAGGGAAGAAGCTTTCTTT.

Comment on this clonotype: A junction boundary mismatches the germline segment, possibly from a read error. CDR3: CSASRQDGCTF. Written as DNA, the CDR3 is TGCAGTGCTAGTAGGCAGGATGGCTGCACCTTC. This chain links TRBV20-1 with TRBJ1-2; D is unresolved. Germline loops: CDR1 DFQATT, CDR2 SNEGSKA (reference sequence). The CDR3 runs 11 residues.

This clonotype came up a few times. The chain has TRBV3-1 and TRBJ1-1; 10 nucleotides align to TRBD1. This CDR3 spans 14 amino acids. V dropped 5 bases and J dropped 7; count of bases not matched to a gene: 7. In germline, CDR1 is LGHDT, CDR2 YNNKEL (reference sequence). CDR3 loop: CASSSGGQGVEAFF. The CDR3 coding sequence is TGTGCCAGCAGCTCCGGCGGACAGGGGGTTGAAGCTTTCTTT.

Of note for this clonotype: A junction end diverges from the germline sequence, so it may reflect a read error. The J gene is TRBJ1-1, the V gene TRBV12-3 or TRBV12-4; no reliable D call. This CDR3 comprises 14 residues. Here the CDR3 DNA reads TGTGTCAGCAGTTTAGCTTCGGGGAACACTGAAGCTTTCTTT. Its translation: CVSSLASGNTEAFF.

A few counts support this clonotype. This chain connects TRBV20-1 to TRBJ1-4; the D gene is possibly TRBD1 (6 bases). The V end lost 1 base, the J end lost 4 bases, and 16 bases lay between the germline ends. The length of the CDR3 is 16 residues. Germline V gene sequence: CDR1 DFQATT, CDR2 SNEGSKA (reference sequence). The CDR3 loop reads CSARALEDRYNEKLFF. Here the CDR3 DNA reads TGCAGTGCTAGAGCTTTAGAAGACAGGTATAATGAAAAACTGTTTTTT.

The table lists this clonotype with a few counts. The DNA for the CDR3 is TGCGCCAGCAGCTTGGCCCCCACGCAGGGGAGGAATGAGCAGTTCTTC. It encodes CASSLAPTQGRNEQFF. The chain links TRBV5-1 to TRBJ2-1; perhaps D is TRBD1 or TRBD2 (6 bases each). Germline CDR1 is SGHRS and CDR2 is YFSETQ. Trimming stripped 0 bases from V and 7 bases from J, with 17 bases between. This CDR3 is 16 amino acids long.

V usage is TRBV29-1 and J usage is TRBJ1-1; D is undetermined. Germline V gene data show CDR1 as SQVTM and CDR2 as ANQGSEA. With 0 bases removed from V and 10 bases from J, the gap between germline ends came to 12 bases. This CDR3 has 12 residues. Here the CDR3 DNA reads TGCAGCGTTGAAGACCCAGTGATGAGAGCTTTCTTT. It codes for CSVEDPVMRAFF.

The chain carries TRBV9 and TRBJ2-2; the D call may be TRBD1 or TRBD2 (5 bases each). The CDR3 runs 13 residues. Germline V gene lookup returns CDR1 SGDLS and CDR2 YYNGEE. V was shortened by 2 bases and J by 6 bases, with 8 bases between the two germline ends. The CDR3, as DNA: TGTGCCAGCAGCGTGGTGGGGGCCGGGGAGCTGTTTTTT. This translates into CASSVVGAGELFF.

This clonotype showed up many times. V usage is TRBV14 and J usage is TRBJ2-5; D is unresolved. V shed 5 bases and J shed 5 bases, with 6 bases lying between them. The CDR3 sequence is 11 residues long. The germline V gene has CDR1 SGHDN and CDR2 FVKESK. The CDR3 DNA sequence: TGTGCCAGCAGCTGGGCGGAGACCCAGTACTTC. Its translation is CASSWAETQYF.

In its sample, this clonotype was seen once. At one boundary the junction diverges from the germline segment, which might be a read error. The V gene is TRBV2, the J gene TRBJ2-5; D may match TRBD1 or TRBD2 (5 bases each). CDR1 is SNHLY and CDR2 is FYNNEI in the germline V gene. The CDR3 length is 14 residues. The DNA for the CDR3 is TGTGCCTGCAGCGGTCAGGGCTGGGGAGAGACCCAGTACTTC. Translated, it gives CACSGQGWGETQYF.

V gene TRBV11-2 combines with J gene TRBJ2-2; possible D gene TRBD2, 6 bases. Germline CDR1 reads SGHAT; CDR2 reads FQNNGV. The V end lost 5 bases, the J end lost 3 bases, and 19 bases lay between the germline ends. The length of the CDR3 is 17 residues. CDR3 sequence reads: CASSPAGYLGDTGELFF. CDR3 coding DNA: TGTGCCAGCAGCCCGGCGGGGTATTTGGGGGACACCGGGGAGCTGTTTTTT.

This chain connects TRBV6-2 or TRBV6-3 to TRBJ1-5; the D gene is possibly TRBD1 (6 bases). The germline V and J ends were trimmed by 2 bases and 0 bases, with 20 bases remaining between them. This CDR3 spans 19 amino acids. The germline gives CDR1 MNHEY, CDR2 SVGEGT. CDR3 region: CASSYPIRRGEYSNQPQHF. The CDR3 coding sequence is TGTGCCAGCAGTTACCCAATTCGCAGGGGCGAATATAGCAATCAGCCCCAGCATTTT.

This clonotype came up many times. The chain couples TRBV20-1 to TRBJ2-3; 10 bases fit TRBD2. From germline, CDR1 is DFQATT and CDR2 SNEGSKA (reference sequence). This CDR3 is built from 15 residues. Germline trimming cut 1 base from V and 4 bases from J; bases unmatched to any gene: 5. The CDR3 DNA sequence: TGCAGTGCTAGAGTCGGGACTAGCGCCCCAGATACGCAGTATTTT. It yields the protein CSARVGTSAPDTQYF.

This clonotype has only a few counts. This may be a read error: a much more frequent sequence differs by one nucleotide. The chain has TRBV20-1 and TRBJ2-1; 9 nucleotides agree with TRBD2. Matching the DNA end better, TRBJ2-7 makes the J call doubtful. Germline V gene lookup returns CDR1 DFQATT and CDR2 SNEGSKA (reference sequence). This CDR3 is built from 20 residues. The CDR3 DNA is TGCAGTGCTAGACCACCCCTTGGCGGGAGGGCCATCACCAGGTACAATGAGCAGTACTTC. It encodes CSARPPLGGRAITRYNEQYF.

This clonotype showed up many times. This sequence joins TRBV29-1 and TRBJ2-7, with D tentatively TRBD2 (6 bases). The CDR3 has 12 amino acids. V was pared by 5 bases and J by 1 base, with 9 bases between. The germline V gene encodes CDR1 SQVTM and CDR2 ANQGSEA. DNA of the CDR3: TGCAGCGTTTCGGGGGAGTCCTACGAGCAGTACTTC. Translation: CSVSGESYEQYF.

Of note for this clonotype: Since a much larger clone is just one base distant, this may be a read error. The V gene is TRBV5-5, the J gene TRBJ2-7, with D possibly being TRBD1 (7 bases). This CDR3 comprises 11 residues. V was shortened by 8 bases and J by 7 bases, with 13 bases between the two germline ends. Germline assignment: CDR1 SGHKS and CDR2 YYEKEE (reference sequence). CDR3 region: CASPGGHEQYF. CDR3 coding DNA: TGTGCCAGTCCAGGGGGGCATGAGCAGTACTTC.